One sample yielded the 29 T cell receptor beta chains listed below, sequenced in a study of cytomegalovirus exposure and HLA in healthy donors. With 60 Vbeta and 13 Jbeta primers, the PCR was carried out. Generated by immunoSEQ multiplex PCR, the TCRdb table keeps only in-frame clones and is missing some. The data hold some 130,000 clones, with about 80% observed a single time. Sequencing was done on a sample of PBMCs. Receptor source: a man aged 25-45 years in good health and CMV-seronegative.

The chain combines TRBV21-1 with TRBJ1-1; TRBD1, the table's D call, was not compared with the DNA. TRBV21-1 has pseudogene status. This CDR3 is built from 13 residues. DNA for the CDR3: TGTGCCAGCAGCAAGACAGGGGGCGGTGAAGCTTTCTTT. This codes for CASSKTGGGEAFF.

The gene calls are TRBV29-1 and TRBJ1-5, with a tentative D call TRBD1 (6 bases). CDR1 and CDR2 (germline): SQVTM, ANQGSEA. The CDR3 loop spans 13 amino acids. Between the trimmed V and J ends, which lost 7 bases and 1 base, there was a span of 11 bases. CDR3 nucleotides: TGCAGCGCCCGGGACACAAGCAATCAGCCCCAGCATTTT. It specifies CSARDTSNQPQHF. The full variable domain, its missing parts supplied by reference TRBV29-1 and TRBJ1-5, is SAVISQKPSRDICQRGTSLTIQCQVDSQVTMMFWYRQQPGQSLTLIATANQGSEATYESGFVIDKFPISRPNLTFSTLTVSNMSPEDSSIYLCSARDTSNQPQHFGDGTRLSIL.

This chain links TRBV29-1 with TRBJ2-2; 9 bases align to TRBD2. The germline V gene encodes CDR1 SQVTM and CDR2 ANQGSEA. Unmatched junction bases numbered 8, after V lost 7 bases and J lost 8 bases. The CDR3 runs 13 residues. CDR3 in amino acids: CSAGLATLGELFF. The CDR3 DNA reads as TGCAGCGCCGGACTAGCGACACTTGGGGAGCTGTTTTTT.

The gene calls are TRBV6-5 and TRBJ2-5, with TRBD2 matching over 10 bases. The V gene's germline CDR1 is MNHEY and CDR2 SVGAGI. This CDR3 contains 15 residues. The V and J ends lost 4 bases and 4 bases, in that order; junction bases with no gene match: 6. For the CDR3, the DNA is TGTGCCAGCAGTTCTAGCGGGAGTCCAGGAGAGACCCAGTACTTC. It specifies CASSSSGSPGETQYF.

V gene TRBV6-6 combines with J gene TRBJ1-1; 9 nucleotides agree with TRBD1. Germline V CDR1 and CDR2: MNHNY, SVGAGI (reference sequence). CDR3 size: 14 residues. Trimming cost V 7 bases and J 1 base; bases outside gene matches: 4. CDR3 DNA: TGTGCCAGCACCGAGGGACAGGGGAACACTGAAGCTTTCTTT. Its translation is CASTEGQGNTEAFF.

This chain uses TRBV30 with TRBJ1-2; D ambiguous. The CDR3 loop spans 11 amino acids. Germline V gene sequence: CDR1 GTSNPN, CDR2 SVGIG (reference sequence). Trimming cost V 3 bases and J 8 bases, with 10 bases left between them. The CDR3 nucleotides are TGTGCCTGGAGCGTGTTTGGCGGCTACACCTTC. This codes for CAWSVFGGYTF.

This chain links TRBV28 with TRBJ1-5, with D uncertain. Trimming left V 6 bases short and J 5 bases short, with 11 bases between. CDR1 and CDR2 (germline): MDHEN, SYDVKM. The CDR3 runs to 13 residues. The CDR3 sequence: CASRTPPDQPQHF. CDR3 bases: TGTGCCAGCAGGACTCCCCCCGATCAGCCCCAGCATTTT.

With respect to this clone: The junction departs from the called germline gene at one end, perhaps through a read error. This sequence joins TRBV20-1 and TRBJ1-2, with D unclear. This CDR3 spans 11 amino acids. Germline loops: CDR1 DFQATT, CDR2 SNEGSKA (reference sequence). The CDR3 DNA is TGCAGTGCTAGAATTGTTGGTGCGGTCTACTTC. This gives the protein CSARIVGAVYF.

This rearrangement joins TRBV6-5 to TRBJ2-1; TRBD2 is a possible D gene (5 bases). Germline V gene lookup returns CDR1 MNHEY and CDR2 SVGAGI. V was trimmed by 6 bases and J by 8 bases, leaving 20 bases between them. This CDR3 spans 15 amino acids. CDR3 region: CASSLSEIRVHEQFF. Here the CDR3 DNA reads TGTGCCAGCAGCCTTAGCGAAATTAGGGTACATGAGCAGTTCTTC.

This clone was seen a few times. The chain employs TRBV5-1 and TRBJ1-2; TRBD1 might be the D (6 bases). The CDR3 runs 14 residues. Trimming removed 2 bases at V and 8 bases at J, with 16 bases between. Per germline, CDR1 SGHRS and CDR2 YFSETQ. The CDR3 region has the DNA TGCGCCAGCAGCTTTTCAGGGGCTCCGGAAGGCTACACCTTC. This translates into CASSFSGAPEGYTF.

The chain couples TRBV6-6 to TRBJ2-7, with 9 bases lining up with TRBD2. Losses at the gene ends were 5 bases for V and 1 base for J; bases not matched to a gene: 6. The CDR3 length is 15 residues. Germline V lookup: CDR1 MNHNY, CDR2 SVGAGI (reference sequence). CDR3 in DNA: TGTGCCAGCAGTCCGGTAGCGGGAGCGTCCTACGAGCAGTACTTC. Translated: CASSPVAGASYEQYF.

The chain links TRBV7-8 to TRBJ1-4; D may be TRBD1 (5 bases). The CDR3 covers 14 residues. Trimming stripped 0 bases from V and 8 bases from J, with 10 bases between. CDR1 is SGHVS and CDR2 is FQNEAQ in the germline V gene. CDR3 DNA sequence: TGTGCCAGCAGCTTAGCGGGGGGTTACGAAAAACTGTTTTTT. It codes for CASSLAGGYEKLFF.

This chain joins TRBV5-1 and TRBJ1-2; maybe TRBD1 (5 bases). V lost 0 bases, J lost 8 bases, and 8 bases lay in between. The germline gives CDR1 SGHRS, CDR2 YFSETQ. CDR3 length: 12 amino acids. CDR3 amino acids: CASSLEGYGYTF. The CDR3 DNA follows: TGCGCCAGCAGCTTGGAGGGGTACGGCTACACCTTC.

V and J are TRBV28 and TRBJ2-1, with TRBD2 as a possible D gene (6 bases). This CDR3 has 15 residues. Trimming shortened V by 6 bases and J by 3 bases, and 15 bases separated the two germline ends. Germline CDR1 and CDR2: MDHEN and SYDVKM. The CDR3 DNA reads as TGTGCCAGCAGGGGGACTCCGGCACTCTACAATGAGCAGTTCTTC. It is translated as CASRGTPALYNEQFF.

This clone has only one observation. The J gene is TRBJ2-7, the V gene TRBV19; 7 bases agree with TRBD2. The V gene's germline CDR1 is LNHDA and CDR2 SQIVND (reference sequence). CDR3 size: 18 residues. V lost 2 bases to trimming and J lost 0 bases; unmatched junction nucleotides: 13. The CDR3 is CASSIRVNREVYSYEQYF. The CDR3, as DNA: TGTGCCAGTAGTATAAGGGTGAATCGGGAGGTCTACTCCTACGAGCAGTACTTC.

The chain recombines TRBV27 with TRBJ2-7, with a tentative D call TRBD2 (6 bases). The V end lost 7 bases, the J end lost 5 bases, and 24 bases lay between the germline ends. Germline CDR1 reads MNHEY; CDR2 reads SMNVEV (reference sequence). The CDR3 length is 16 residues. The CDR3 DNA is TGTGCCAGCATCTCCCTGTCGGGGACTTACGGCCACGAGCAGTACTTC. This encodes CASISLSGTYGHEQYF.

The chain joins TRBV27 to TRBJ1-1, with D possibly being TRBD1 (5 bases). CDR1 MNHEY and CDR2 SMNVEV come from the germline V gene (reference sequence). The CDR3 runs to 15 residues. Trimming shortened V by 0 bases and J by 4 bases, and 12 bases separated the two germline ends. The DNA for the CDR3 is TGTGCCAGCAGTTTATCGGGGGGTTATAGCACTGAAGCTTTCTTT. The encoded protein is CASSLSGGYSTEAFF.

This clone has only a few counts. This chain links TRBV19 with TRBJ2-2; D uncertain. V lost 7 bases and J lost 1, with 7 bases in between. The CDR3 length is 13 residues. Germline lookup yields CDR1 LNHDA and CDR2 SQIVND (reference sequence). Here the CDR3 DNA reads TGTGCCAGTACCGGTCAGAACACCGGGGAGCTGTTTTTT. This sequence encodes CASTGQNTGELFF.

The V and J genes are TRBV21-1 and TRBJ2-7; TRBD2 is the table's D call and was not checked against the DNA. TRBV21-1 is a pseudogene locus. The CDR3 is 17 amino acids. CDR3 DNA: TGTGCCAGCAGCAGCGAACCGGGACTAGCGGGAGGGAACGAGCAGTACTTC. Amino acid sequence: CASSSEPGLAGGNEQYF.

V usage is TRBV6-5 and J usage is TRBJ1-1; the match to TRBD1 covers 7 bases. Per germline, CDR1 MNHEY and CDR2 SVGAGI. Trimming at V came to 6 bases and at J to 1 base, leaving 8 bases not matched to a gene. There are 15 residues in the CDR3. CDR3 sequence reads: CASRSYRGGNTEAFF. The CDR3 DNA is TGTGCCAGCAGATCTTACAGGGGCGGGAACACTGAAGCTTTCTTT.

This chain joins TRBV7-9 and TRBJ2-7; TRBD1 aligns across 7 bases. V shed 5 bases and J 0 bases; nucleotides not matched to a gene: 4. In germline, CDR1 is SEHNR, CDR2 FQNEAQ (reference sequence). The CDR3 length is 14 residues. The CDR3: CASSRTGRSYEQYF. The CDR3 nucleotides read TGTGCCAGCAGCCGGACAGGACGCTCCTACGAGCAGTACTTC.

The rearrangement uses TRBV28 and TRBJ1-2; 8 bases are a match to TRBD1. Per germline, CDR1 MDHEN and CDR2 SYDVKM. CDR3 length: 13 amino acids. After removal of 5 bases from V and 7 bases from J, the junction contained 6 bases not matched to a gene. This chain's CDR3 is CASSPAGGFGYTF. CDR3 nucleotides: TGTGCCAGCAGTCCCGCAGGGGGCTTTGGCTACACCTTC.

The chain uses TRBV7-2 and TRBJ2-4; the D gene is possibly TRBD1 (6 bases). The CDR3 covers 14 residues. The V end lost 2 bases, the J end lost 6 bases, and 11 bases lay between the germline ends. Germline CDR1 reads SGHTA; CDR2 reads FQGNSA. The CDR3 DNA follows: TGTGCCAGCAGCTTAATACAGGGACGAAACATTCAGTACTTC. The encoded protein is CASSLIQGRNIQYF.

This clone was found once. This sequence joins TRBV27 and TRBJ2-7, with D possibly TRBD2 on 5 matching bases. The CDR3 loop spans 13 amino acids. Germline CDR1 is MNHEY and CDR2 is SMNVEV (reference sequence). The V end lost 6 bases, the J end lost 6 bases, and 15 bases lay between the germline ends. The chain's CDR3 is CASSPPGMREQYF. The CDR3 coding sequence is TGTGCCAGCAGCCCCCCGGGGATGCGCGAGCAGTACTTC.

This sequence joins TRBV7-9 and TRBJ1-2; 7 bases fit TRBD1. Germline V gene sequence: CDR1 SEHNR, CDR2 FQNEAQ (reference sequence). V dropped 4 bases and J dropped 4; count of bases not matched to a gene: 3. This CDR3 is 13 amino acids long. CDR3 sequence (DNA): TGTGCCAGCAGCTCGACAGGGACCTATGGCTACACCTTC. As protein: CASSSTGTYGYTF.

The gene calls are TRBV7-2 and TRBJ1-5; unclear D gene. The CDR3 totals 14 residues. V was shortened by 1 base and J by 0 bases, with 4 bases between the two germline ends. CDR1 and CDR2 from the germline V gene are SGHTA and FQGNSA. DNA for the CDR3: TGTGCCAGCAGCTTAGTCAATAGCAATCAGCCCCAGCATTTT. It encodes CASSLVNSNQPQHF.

The chain is built from TRBV7-9 and TRBJ1-5; 10 bases line up with TRBD1. The CDR3 runs 17 residues. V was pared by 1 base and J by 7 bases, with 10 bases of the junction left unmatched. The germline CDR1 and CDR2 sequences are SEHNR and FQNEAQ (reference sequence). As DNA, the CDR3 is TGTGCCAGCAGCTTAGGGACAGGGGGGACAATGCTCCAGCCCCAGCATTTT. This encodes CASSLGTGGTMLQPQHF. Full variable domain (rest looked up from reference TRBV7-9 and TRBJ1-5): DTGVSQNPRHKITKRGQNVTFRCDPISEHNRLYWYRQTLGQGPEFLTYFQNEAQLEKSRLLSDRFSAERPKGSFSTLEIQRTEQGDSAMYLCASSLGTGGTMLQPQHFGDGTRLSIL.

The chain employs TRBV4-3 and TRBJ2-5; 7 nucleotides align to TRBD1. The CDR3 sequence is 15 residues long. In germline, CDR1 is LGHNA, CDR2 YSLEER. With 0 bases clipped from V and 8 bases from J, the junction kept 9 bases outside the gene matches. CDR3 nucleotide sequence: TGCGCCAGCAGCCAAGAAGGCGAGGGACAGCTTACCCAGTACTTC. Its translation: CASSQEGEGQLTQYF.

CDR3 DNA: TGTGCCAGCAGTTACGAGGCCGAAAACACCGGGGAGCTGTTTTTT. Amino acids: CASSYEAENTGELFF. The chain recombines TRBV6-5 with TRBJ2-2; D remains ambiguous. Deletions cut 2 bases from V and 2 bases from J, with 9 bases between. CDR1 MNHEY and CDR2 SVGAGI come from the germline V gene. CDR3 size: 15 residues.